The sequence of this T cell receptor beta chain was determined in a study of CD8+ T cells in alopecia areata. The study, taken as a whole, reports: On tofacitinib, scalp and blood still held many of the expanded lesional clones. Tofacitinib significantly reduced both scalp clonality and expanded CD8+ clones among the top 100. Alphabeta T cells residing in normal skin are also sequenced in scalp samples.

Extracted RNA was reverse transcribed, and the resulting cDNA served as sequencing template. Sequenced by immunoSEQ multiplex PCR; TCRdb stores in-frame clones only, minus some. The sample lists around 190,000 clones; 45% to 75% were seen once. This sample's treatment: oral pan-JAK inhibitor, 5-10 mg twice daily. Obtained from alopecia areata patients were lesional scalp punch biopsies along with peripheral blood. As regards this clone: What it recognizes is unknown.

Germline V CDR1 and CDR2: MNHNY, SVGAGI (reference sequence). This CDR3 is 15 amino acids long. V lost 7 bases to trimming and J lost 5 bases, with 20 bases between them. The source of this sequence is a human donor with alopecia areata. The rearrangement uses TRBV6-6 and TRBJ2-5, with D tentatively TRBD1 (6 bases). Specimen: CD4+ T cells sorted from blood, collected at week 4, from a patient treated with tofacitinib. The CDR3 reads CASTTGRSMRETQYF. CDR3 sequence (DNA): TGTGCCAGCACGACAGGTCGCTCCATGCGGGAGACCCAGTACTTC.